Below, 8 T cell receptor beta chains from the same sample are listed, as sequenced in a study of identical twins. A single record per CDR3 protein comes from TCRdb applying MiXCR to the 5' RACE reads. This repertoire shows about 470,000 distinct CDR3 sequences, approximately 25% found once; its top ten account for about 2.7%. The data also belong to a second study, concerning T cells expressing NK-cell markers.

The material sequenced was CD4+ T cells sorted from blood. These receptors originate from a woman between 18 and 30 years old in good health.

This clonotype turned up a few times. V and J are TRBV20-1 and TRBJ2-1, with unresolved D. The CDR3 contains 12 residues. V was trimmed by 3 bases and J by 3 bases, leaving 6 bases between them. The germline gives CDR1 DFQATT, CDR2 SNEGSKA (reference sequence). The CDR3 nucleotides are TGCAGTGCTAGCCCCATCTACAATGAGCAGTTCTTC. It codes for CSASPIYNEQFF.

The rearrangement uses TRBV5-1 and TRBJ2-3, with D tentatively TRBD1 or TRBD2 (6 bases each). There are 15 residues in the CDR3. CDR1 is SGHRS and CDR2 is YFSETQ in the germline V gene. V dropped 4 bases and J dropped 2 bases, with 14 bases sitting between them. CDR3 DNA: TGCGCCAGCAGCGGCGGGACACCCTTCACAGATACGCAGTATTTT. Protein sequence: CASSGGTPFTDTQYF.

This chain uses TRBV24-1 with TRBJ2-1, with 10 positions matching TRBD1. Losses at the gene ends were 4 bases for V and 7 bases for J; bases not matched to a gene: 9. This CDR3 contains 16 residues. From germline, CDR1 is KGHDR and CDR2 SFDVKD. The DNA of the CDR3 is TGTGCCACCAGTGACGCTCCGGGACAGGGGACAAATGAGCAGTTCTTC. Protein product: CATSDAPGQGTNEQFF.

This rearrangement joins TRBV12-5 to TRBJ2-5; no firm D call. The V end lost 6 bases, the J end lost 7 bases, and 18 bases lay between the germline ends. Germline V gene data show CDR1 as LGHNT and CDR2 as FRNRAP. The CDR3 extends over 14 amino acids. CDR3 region: CASGSRSGGGTQYF. The CDR3 DNA reads as TGTGCTAGTGGCAGCCGATCGGGTGGCGGGACCCAGTACTTC.

The V and J genes are TRBV29-1 and TRBJ2-7; D is perhaps TRBD2 (5 bases). CDR3 length: 16 residues. CDR1 and CDR2 from the germline V gene are SQVTM and ANQGSEA. In DNA form, the CDR3 reads TGCAGTAGGACCTTCCCCCGGGGTACCTCGTGGGGCGAGCAGTACTTC. Amino acid sequence: CSRTFPRGTSWGEQYF.

This clonotype turned up a few times. The gene calls are TRBV12-3 or TRBV12-4 and TRBJ1-2, with 7 nucleotides matching TRBD1. Trimming cost V 6 bases and J 0 bases; bases outside gene matches: 4. This CDR3 has 14 amino acids. CDR3 sequence: CASSRGTANYGYTF. DNA of the CDR3: TGTGCCAGCAGCCGCGGGACAGCTAACTATGGCTACACCTTC.

This chain uses TRBV24-1 with TRBJ1-2; D remains ambiguous. CDR3 length: 12 amino acids. Germline assignment: CDR1 KGHDR and CDR2 SFDVKD. V gave up 7 bases and J gave up 12 bases, with 17 bases separating them. The CDR3 nucleotides read TGTGCCACCAGGCAGTCACTACCGCCCAACACCTTC. The encoded protein is CATRQSLPPNTF.

There are many counts of this clonotype. V gene TRBV15 combines with J gene TRBJ2-7; TRBD2 might be the D (7 bases). Trimming cost V 0 bases and J 2 bases, with 14 bases left between them. The CDR3 length is 16 residues. Germline V gene lookup returns CDR1 LNHNV and CDR2 YYDKDF (reference sequence). The CDR3 reads CATSRDWGGGTYEQYF. CDR3 nucleotides: TGTGCCACCAGCAGAGATTGGGGAGGGGGGACCTACGAGCAGTACTTC.